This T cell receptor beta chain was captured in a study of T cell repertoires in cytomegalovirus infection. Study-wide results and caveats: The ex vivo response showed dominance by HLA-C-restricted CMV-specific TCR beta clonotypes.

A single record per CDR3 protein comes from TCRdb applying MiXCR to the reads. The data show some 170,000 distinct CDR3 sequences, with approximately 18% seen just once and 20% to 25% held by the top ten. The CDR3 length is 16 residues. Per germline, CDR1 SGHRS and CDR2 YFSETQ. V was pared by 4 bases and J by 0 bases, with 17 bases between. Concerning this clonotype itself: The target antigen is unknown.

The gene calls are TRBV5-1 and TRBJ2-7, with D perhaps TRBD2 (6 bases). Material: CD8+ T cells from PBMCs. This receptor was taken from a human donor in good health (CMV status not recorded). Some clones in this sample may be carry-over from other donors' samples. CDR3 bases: TGCGCCAGCAGCCCAATTGCGGGGCACTCCTCCTACGAGCAGTACTTC. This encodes CASSPIAGHSSYEQYF.